One sample yielded the 17 T cell receptor beta chains listed below, sequenced in a study of vaccination and CD4 T cells after COVID-19. The antigens these receptors bind are not known. Oncomine TCR Beta short-read sequencing was applied to DNA from cultured CD4+ T cells. TCRdb reprocessed the PCR reads with MiXCR, giving one entry per CDR3 protein. The sample lists about 18,000 distinct CDR3 sequences; around 56% were seen once. Documented treatment: roughly 11-day PBMC culture with coronavirus spike peptide pools or control peptides (ViraFEST assay). Sequenced material: CD4+ T cells from blood, cultured in vitro, taken before SARS-CoV-2 vaccination. These receptors all come from a human donor who had recovered from COVID-19.

This clonotype has a handful of counts. The V and J genes are TRBV7-8 and TRBJ2-5; D possibly corresponds to TRBD2 (5 bases). Per the germline V gene, CDR1 is SGHVS and CDR2 is FQNEAQ. Between the trimmed V and J ends, which lost 1 base and 5 bases, there was a span of 17 bases. This CDR3 spans 16 amino acids. CDR3 coding DNA: TGTGCCAGCAGCTTAGTCCCGGCCGAGGGATGGGAGACCCAGTACTTC. Translating it yields CASSLVPAEGWETQYF.

The V gene is TRBV29-1, the J gene TRBJ2-1; 9 bases match TRBD1. CDR3 length equals 16 residues. Germline V gives CDR1 SQVTM, CDR2 ANQGSEA. J was trimmed by 0 bases and V by 1 base; bases with no gene match: 4. CDR3 region: CSVEVGTGSSYNEQFF. The CDR3 bases are TGCAGCGTTGAAGTCGGGACAGGGAGCTCCTACAATGAGCAGTTCTTC.

By proportion, this clonotype is medium-sized. The V and J genes are TRBV12-5 and TRBJ2-7; D perhaps matches TRBD1 (6 bases). This CDR3 has 18 amino acids. Germline-derived CDR1 and CDR2 are LGHNT and FRNRAP. The V and J ends lost 1 base and 4 bases respectively, with 23 bases between them. The CDR3 sequence is CASGLARTERRNPYEQYF. The CDR3 coding sequence is TGTGCTAGTGGTTTGGCCCGGACAGAACGGCGCAATCCTTACGAGCAGTACTTC. The whole variable domain, remainder taken from reference TRBV12-5 and TRBJ2-7, is DARVTQTPRHKVTEMGQEVTMRCQPILGHNTVFWYRQTMMQGLELLAYFRNRAPLDDSGMPKDRFSAEMPDATLATLKIQPSEPRDSAVYFCASGLARTERRNPYEQYFGPGTRLTVT.

The table lists this clonotype with a few counts. The chain joins TRBV7-3 to TRBJ1-2; possible D gene TRBD1, 6 bases. The CDR3 is made up of 15 amino acids. Germline V gives CDR1 SGHTA, CDR2 FQGTGA. Trimming pared 5 bases from V and 7 bases from J, leaving 20 bases between. CDR3 loop: CASSRDSSEGGGYTF. The CDR3 coding sequence is TGTGCCAGCAGCAGAGACAGCTCGGAGGGGGGTGGCTACACCTTC.

V and J are TRBV7-9 and TRBJ2-3; 12 nucleotides match TRBD2. CDR1 SEHNR and CDR2 FQNEAQ come from the germline V gene (reference sequence). With V trimmed by 5 bases and J by 7 bases, 7 bases remained unmatched. This CDR3 comprises 15 residues. CDR3 DNA: TGTGCCAGCAGCCCAACTAGCGGGAGGTGGAATACGCAGTATTTT. It codes for CASSPTSGRWNTQYF.

The chain employs TRBV11-2 and TRBJ2-5, with D possibly being TRBD1 (5 bases). Deletions cut 0 bases from V and 9 bases from J, with 11 bases between. Germline V gene lookup returns CDR1 SGHAT and CDR2 FQNNGV. The CDR3 has 13 amino acids. CDR3 sequence reads: CASSLEGPTAQYF. The CDR3, as DNA: TGTGCCAGCAGCTTAGAGGGGCCGACAGCCCAGTACTTC.

This clonotype was seen a few times. V is TRBV27 and J is TRBJ1-1; no definite D call. V dropped 3 bases and J dropped 1 base, with 6 bases sitting between them. The CDR3 covers 13 residues. Germline CDR1 and CDR2: MNHEY and SMNVEV (reference sequence). CDR3 bases: TGTGCCAGCAGTTTTACGGGGAACACTGAAGCTTTCTTT. Amino acids: CASSFTGNTEAFF.

CDR3 nucleotide sequence: TGCAGTGCTGGTGGACTGAGGGACACTGAAGCTTTCTTT. Translating gives CSAGGLRDTEAFF. V and J are TRBV20-1 and TRBJ1-1; D gene ambiguous. Germline V gene sequence: CDR1 DFQATT, CDR2 SNEGSKA (reference sequence). Trimming shortened V by 5 bases and J by 3 bases, and 13 bases separated the two germline ends. This CDR3 is 13 amino acids long.

The rearrangement uses TRBV18 and TRBJ1-5, with D unclear. The ends were cut back, 4 bases at V and 0 bases at J, with 13 bases in the middle. Germline values: CDR1 KGHSH, CDR2 LQKENI. The CDR3 has 16 amino acids. CDR3 DNA sequence: TGTGCCAGCTCACTTACCCCCGGGCTTAGCAATCAGCCCCAGCATTTT. Translation: CASSLTPGLSNQPQHF.

This clonotype was seen just once. The chain links TRBV2 to TRBJ1-4; D uncertain. The V gene lost 1 base and the J gene lost 8 bases, with 11 bases spanning the gap. The CDR3 runs 14 residues. The germline CDR1 and CDR2 sequences are SNHLY and FYNNEI. CDR3 sequence (DNA): TGTGCCAGCAGTGAAGAGGCCCCGGGGGAAAAACTGTTTTTT. This sequence encodes CASSEEAPGEKLFF.

The V call is TRBV6-1, the J call TRBJ2-7; D might be TRBD2 (6 bases). Trimming left V 5 bases short and J 1 base short, with 21 bases between. The CDR3 runs 17 residues. In germline, CDR1 is MNHNS, CDR2 SASEGT. For the CDR3, the DNA is TGTGCCAGCAGTCCGGGACTTCTACTCGGCGTATCCTACGAGCAGTACTTC. Translating it yields CASSPGLLLGVSYEQYF.

J is TRBJ1-6 and V is TRBV4-1; 8 bases are a match to TRBD1. The trim removed 0 bases at V and 0 bases at J, leaving 19 bases unmatched. The CDR3 covers 23 residues. Germline values: CDR1 MGHRA, CDR2 YSYEKL. CDR3 nucleotide sequence: TGCGCCAGCAGCCAAGACCGAATCCAAGACAGGGGACTCACCGCCTCCTATAATTCACCCCTCCACTTT. Translating it yields CASSQDRIQDRGLTASYNSPLHF.

The chain recombines TRBV6-2 or TRBV6-3 with TRBJ2-5, with TRBD2 as a possible D gene (6 bases). The germline gives CDR1 MNHEY, CDR2 SVGEGT. CDR3 length: 13 amino acids. V gave up 7 bases and J gave up 4 bases, with 13 bases separating them. The CDR3 coding sequence is TGTGCCAGCATCGACCCCGGGGGAGAGACCCAGTACTTC. Amino acids: CASIDPGGETQYF.

The chain joins TRBV29-1 to TRBJ2-1, with TRBD2 identical over 9 bases. Trimming cost V 3 bases and J 5 bases; bases outside gene matches: 14. CDR1 SQVTM and CDR2 ANQGSEA come from the germline V gene. The CDR3 is 17 residues long. The CDR3 DNA reads as TGCAGCGTTGATAGAAATAGCGGGAGTGGGTTGGACAATGAGCAGTTCTTC. This gives the protein CSVDRNSGSGLDNEQFF.

This sequence joins TRBV20-1 and TRBJ2-1, with TRBD2 matching 9 bases. Germline V gives CDR1 DFQATT, CDR2 SNEGSKA (reference sequence). The V segment lost 0 bases and the J segment 0 bases; nucleotides outside the gene matches: 3. CDR3 length equals 16 residues. The CDR3 region is CSARDAGGPSYNEQFF. The CDR3 nucleotides are TGCAGTGCTAGAGACGCGGGAGGGCCCTCCTACAATGAGCAGTTCTTC.

This clonotype appeared a few times. The genes are TRBV20-1 and TRBJ2-3; weak D call: TRBD2 (6 bases). V was pared by 6 bases and J by 2 bases, with 15 bases between. The length of the CDR3 is 14 residues. Germline V gene data show CDR1 as DFQATT and CDR2 as SNEGSKA (reference sequence). CDR3 nucleotide sequence: TGCAGTGCCCGACCTAGCGCTAACACAGATACGCAGTATTTT. As protein: CSARPSANTDTQYF.

The chain carries TRBV6-2 or TRBV6-3 and TRBJ1-5; D may be TRBD1 (5 bases). The CDR3 is made up of 14 amino acids. Germline-derived CDR1 and CDR2 are MNHEY and SVGEGT. Trimming pared 7 bases from V and 3 bases from J, leaving 13 bases between. CDR3 sequence (DNA): TGTGCCAGCAAGGCAGGGACGCTCAATCAGCCCCAGCATTTT. Residues: CASKAGTLNQPQHF.